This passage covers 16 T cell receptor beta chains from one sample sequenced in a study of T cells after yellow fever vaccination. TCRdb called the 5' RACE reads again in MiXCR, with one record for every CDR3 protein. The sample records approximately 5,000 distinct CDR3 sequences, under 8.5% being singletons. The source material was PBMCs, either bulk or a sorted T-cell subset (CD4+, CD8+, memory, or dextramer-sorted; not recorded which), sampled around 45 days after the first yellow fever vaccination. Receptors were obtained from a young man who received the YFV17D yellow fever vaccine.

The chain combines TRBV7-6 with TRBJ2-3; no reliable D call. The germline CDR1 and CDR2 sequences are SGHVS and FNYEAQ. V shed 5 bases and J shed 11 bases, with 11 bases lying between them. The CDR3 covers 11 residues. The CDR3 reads CASSRRIVQYF. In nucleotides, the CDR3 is TGTGCCAGCAGCCGCCGGATCGTGCAGTATTTT.

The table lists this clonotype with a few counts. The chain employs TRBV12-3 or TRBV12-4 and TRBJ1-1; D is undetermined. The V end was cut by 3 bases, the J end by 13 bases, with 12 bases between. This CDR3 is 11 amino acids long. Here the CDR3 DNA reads TGTGCCAGCAGTTTCGGATCTCTAGATTTCTTT. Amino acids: CASSFGSLDFF.

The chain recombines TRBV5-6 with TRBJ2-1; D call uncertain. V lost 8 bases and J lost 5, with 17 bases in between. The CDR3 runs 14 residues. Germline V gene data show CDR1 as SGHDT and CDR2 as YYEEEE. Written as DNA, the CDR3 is TGTGCCAGGGGCCCCGAGCGACGGCACAATGAGCAGTTCTTC. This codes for CARGPERRHNEQFF.

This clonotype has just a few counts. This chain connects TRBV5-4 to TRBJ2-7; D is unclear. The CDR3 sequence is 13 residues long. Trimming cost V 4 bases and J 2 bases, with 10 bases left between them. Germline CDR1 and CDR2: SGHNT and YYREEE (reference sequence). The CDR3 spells CASSPGPTYEQYF. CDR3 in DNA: TGTGCCAGCAGCCCGGGCCCAACCTACGAGCAGTACTTC.

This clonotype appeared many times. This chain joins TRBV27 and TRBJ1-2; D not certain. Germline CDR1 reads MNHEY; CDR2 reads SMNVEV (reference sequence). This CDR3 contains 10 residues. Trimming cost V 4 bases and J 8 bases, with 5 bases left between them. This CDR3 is CASSWEGYTF. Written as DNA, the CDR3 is TGTGCCAGCAGTTGGGAGGGCTACACCTTC.

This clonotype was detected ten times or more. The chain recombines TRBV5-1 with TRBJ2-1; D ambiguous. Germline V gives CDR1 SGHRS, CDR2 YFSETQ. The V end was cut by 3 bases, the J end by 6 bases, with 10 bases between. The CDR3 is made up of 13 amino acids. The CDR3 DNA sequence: TGCGCCAGCAGCTCGCGCGCCCCCAATGAGCAGTTCTTC. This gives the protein CASSSRAPNEQFF.

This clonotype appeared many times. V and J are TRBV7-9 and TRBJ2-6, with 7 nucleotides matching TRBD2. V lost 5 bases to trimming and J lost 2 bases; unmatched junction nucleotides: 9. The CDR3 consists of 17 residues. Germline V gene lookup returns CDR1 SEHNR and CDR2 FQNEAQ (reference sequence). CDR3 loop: CASSGSRGRAGANVLTF. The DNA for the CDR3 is TGTGCCAGCAGCGGTAGCCGGGGGAGGGCTGGGGCCAACGTCCTGACTTTC.

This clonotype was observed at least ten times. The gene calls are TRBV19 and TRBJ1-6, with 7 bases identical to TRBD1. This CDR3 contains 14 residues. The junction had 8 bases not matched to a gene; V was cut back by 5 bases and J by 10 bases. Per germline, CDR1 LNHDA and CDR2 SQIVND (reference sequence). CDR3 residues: CASSSTGTNSPLHF. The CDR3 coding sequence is TGTGCCAGTAGTTCGACAGGGACAAACTCACCCCTCCACTTT.

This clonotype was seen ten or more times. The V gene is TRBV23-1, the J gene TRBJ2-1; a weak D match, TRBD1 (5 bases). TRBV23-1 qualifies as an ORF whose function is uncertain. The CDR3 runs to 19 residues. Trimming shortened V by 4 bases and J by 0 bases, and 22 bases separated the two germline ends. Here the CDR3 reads CASSRDPRAVKSSYNEQFF. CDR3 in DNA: TGCGCCAGCAGTCGCGACCCCAGGGCGGTTAAAAGCTCCTACAATGAGCAGTTCTTC.

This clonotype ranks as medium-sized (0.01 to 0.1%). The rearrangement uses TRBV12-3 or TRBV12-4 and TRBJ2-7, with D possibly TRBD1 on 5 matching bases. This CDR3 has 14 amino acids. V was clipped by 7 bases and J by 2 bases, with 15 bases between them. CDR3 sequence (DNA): TGTGCCAGCACAGGCAGAAGGGGCGCCTACGAGCAGTACTTC. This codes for CASTGRRGAYEQYF.

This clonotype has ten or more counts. CDR3 DNA sequence: TGTGCCAGCAGCCGACGAGGGACAGGAGATCGTCGTAACGTCCTGACTTTC. This translates into CASSRRGTGDRRNVLTF. The chain recombines TRBV7-2 with TRBJ2-6; TRBD1 matches at 8 bases. Germline assignment: CDR1 SGHTA and CDR2 FQGNSA. The CDR3 length is 17 residues. V lost 5 bases to trimming and J lost 10 bases; unmatched junction nucleotides: 16.

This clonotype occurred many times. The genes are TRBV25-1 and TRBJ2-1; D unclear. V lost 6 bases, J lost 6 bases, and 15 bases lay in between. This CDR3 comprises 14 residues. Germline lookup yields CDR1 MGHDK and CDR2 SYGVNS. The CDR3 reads CASRYGHAPNEQFF. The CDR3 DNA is TGTGCCAGCAGATACGGGCATGCCCCCAATGAGCAGTTCTTC.

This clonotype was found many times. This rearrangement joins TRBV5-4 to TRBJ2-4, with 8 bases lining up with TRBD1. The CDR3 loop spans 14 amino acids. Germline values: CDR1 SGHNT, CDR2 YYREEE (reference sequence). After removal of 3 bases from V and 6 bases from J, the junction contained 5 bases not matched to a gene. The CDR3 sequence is CASSSGGGGNIQYF. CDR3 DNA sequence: TGTGCCAGCAGCTCAGGGGGCGGCGGAAACATTCAGTACTTC. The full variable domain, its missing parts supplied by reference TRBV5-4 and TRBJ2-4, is ETGVTQSPTHLIKTRGQQVTLRCSSQSGHNTVSWYQQALGQGPQFIFQYYREEENGRGNFPPRFSGLQFPNYSSELNVNALELDDSALYLCASSSGGGGNIQYFGAGTRLSVL.

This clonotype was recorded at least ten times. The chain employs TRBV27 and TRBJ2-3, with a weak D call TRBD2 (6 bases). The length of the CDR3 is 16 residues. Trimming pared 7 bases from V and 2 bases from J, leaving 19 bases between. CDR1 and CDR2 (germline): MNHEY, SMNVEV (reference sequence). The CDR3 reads CASKMWGGAYTDTQYF. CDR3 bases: TGTGCCAGCAAGATGTGGGGCGGGGCCTACACAGATACGCAGTATTTT.

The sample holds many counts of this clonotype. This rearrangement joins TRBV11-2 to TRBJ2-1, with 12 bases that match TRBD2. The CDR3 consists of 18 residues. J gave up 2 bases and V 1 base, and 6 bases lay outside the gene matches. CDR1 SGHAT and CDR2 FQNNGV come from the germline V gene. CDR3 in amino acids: CASSLGLAGVLTYNEQFF. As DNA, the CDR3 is TGTGCCAGCAGCTTAGGACTAGCGGGGGTCCTAACCTACAATGAGCAGTTCTTC.

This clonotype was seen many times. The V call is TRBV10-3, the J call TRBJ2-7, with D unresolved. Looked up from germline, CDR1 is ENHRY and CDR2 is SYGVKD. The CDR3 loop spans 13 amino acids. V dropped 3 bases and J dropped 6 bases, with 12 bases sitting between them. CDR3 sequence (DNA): TGTGCCATCAGTGATGATAACGGCCTCGAGCAGTACGTC. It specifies CAISDDNGLEQYV.